A single sample is the source of the 25 T cell receptor beta chains below, sequenced in a study of blood T cell repertoires in COVID-19. Assay used: immunoSEQ multiplex PCR; TCRdb lists only in-frame clones, some missing. The table shows about 49,000 clones, with approximately 85% occurring only once. The material sequenced was peripheral blood. The receptors were sampled from a human donor in a cohort sampled during active COVID-19.

V usage is TRBV29-1 and J usage is TRBJ2-5; a possible D gene is TRBD1 (5 bases). CDR1 is SQVTM and CDR2 is ANQGSEA in the germline V gene. V was cut by 4 bases and J by 2 bases, with 8 bases left in between. The length of the CDR3 is 12 residues. CDR3 sequence (DNA): TGCAGCGTTGGATGGACACAAGAGACCCAGTACTTC. It is translated as CSVGWTQETQYF.

The V call is TRBV12-3 or TRBV12-4, the J call TRBJ1-1; maybe TRBD1 (6 bases). CDR3 length: 13 residues. V gave up 6 bases and J gave up 4 bases, with 12 bases separating them. CDR3 sequence reads: CASRPTGITEAFF. As DNA, the CDR3 is TGTGCCAGCAGACCGACAGGCATCACTGAAGCTTTCTTT.

The genes are TRBV5-5 and TRBJ2-1; tentatively, D is TRBD1 (5 bases). In germline, CDR1 is SGHKS, CDR2 YYEKEE (reference sequence). V lost 2 bases, J lost 7 bases, and 7 bases lay in between. The CDR3 sequence is 12 residues long. The CDR3 here is CASSFPGNEQFF. CDR3 DNA: TGTGCCAGCAGCTTCCCAGGGAATGAGCAGTTCTTC.

This chain connects TRBV4-1 to TRBJ2-7, with unresolved D. V lost 3 bases to trimming and J lost 0 bases, with 12 bases between them. CDR3 length: 15 amino acids. Germline CDR1 reads MGHRA; CDR2 reads YSYEKL. This chain's CDR3 is CASSQYAAFSYEQYF. The CDR3 DNA reads as TGCGCCAGCAGCCAGTACGCGGCCTTCTCCTACGAGCAGTACTTC.

The chain has TRBV2 and TRBJ1-2; possibly TRBD1 for D (5 bases). The germline CDR1 and CDR2 sequences are SNHLY and FYNNEI. This CDR3 spans 13 amino acids. The V and J ends lost 8 bases and 7 bases respectively, with 17 bases between them. The chain's CDR3 is CASWGTQTRGYTF. In DNA, the CDR3 is TGTGCCAGCTGGGGGACTCAAACTCGTGGCTACACCTTC.

The rearrangement links TRBV30 to TRBJ2-7; weak D call: TRBD1 (5 bases). The CDR3 spans 13 residues. The V gene lost 3 bases and the J gene lost 5 bases, with 14 bases spanning the gap. The germline CDR1 and CDR2 sequences are GTSNPN and SVGIG (reference sequence). The CDR3 loop reads CAWRGWGGNEQYF. The CDR3 DNA is TGTGCCTGGAGAGGGTGGGGCGGCAACGAGCAGTACTTC.

The CDR3 DNA reads as TGTGCCAGCAGCCCTGGGACAGGGGGCATGGCCCAGCATTTT. This codes for CASSPGTGGMAQHF. The V gene is TRBV28, the J gene TRBJ1-5; TRBD1 matches 12 bases. Germline V gives CDR1 MDHEN, CDR2 SYDVKM. This CDR3 comprises 14 residues. V gave up 6 bases and J gave up 11 bases; unmatched junction bases: 8. The whole variable domain, remainder taken from reference TRBV28 and TRBJ1-5, is DVKVTQSSRYLVKRTGEKVFLECVQDMDHENMFWYRQDPGLGLRLIYFSYDVKMKEKGDIPEGYSVSREKKERFSLILESASTNQTSMYLCASSPGTGGMAQHFGDGTRLSIL.

This clone has more than one count but fewer than ten. This chain connects TRBV2 to TRBJ2-1, with 7 bases matching TRBD1. V gave up 4 bases and J gave up 0 bases; unmatched junction bases: 6. CDR1 and CDR2 (germline): SNHLY, FYNNEI. The CDR3 sequence is 16 residues long. The CDR3 sequence is CASSGQGIVSYNEQFF. In DNA form, the CDR3 reads TGTGCCAGCAGTGGACAGGGAATTGTCTCCTACAATGAGCAGTTCTTC.

The CDR3 sequence: CASTTNPGQPYGYTF. The CDR3 region has the DNA TGTGCCAGCACCACAAACCCGGGACAACCCTATGGCTACACCTTC. The rearrangement links TRBV28 to TRBJ1-2; possibly TRBD1 for D (6 bases). The CDR3 totals 15 residues. Trimming took off 7 bases at V and 4 bases at J, with 19 bases between the two ends. Germline lookup yields CDR1 MDHEN and CDR2 SYDVKM.

This clone appeared many times. The chain has TRBV7-8 and TRBJ1-3; 7 bases fit TRBD1. Looked up from germline, CDR1 is SGHVS and CDR2 is FQNEAQ. J lost 4 bases, V lost 5 bases, and 8 bases had no gene match. This CDR3 has 15 residues. The DNA for the CDR3 is TGTGCCAGCAGCCGAGCAGGGGGAGAAGGAAACACCATATATTTT. This gives the protein CASSRAGGEGNTIYF.

The chain joins TRBV23-1 to TRBJ1-2, with D possibly TRBD1 on 5 matching bases. TRBV23-1 is an ORF, with its function uncertain. The CDR3 totals 16 residues. The ends were cut back, 2 bases at V and 8 bases at J, with 21 bases in the middle. CDR3 bases: TGCGCCAGCAGTCAAGCCCCCCAGGGCCCGGGAGTCGGCTACACCTTC. This encodes CASSQAPQGPGVGYTF.

CDR3 nucleotides: TGTGCCAGCAGCTTGGATGGGCCGGGCAATCAGCCCCAGCATTTT. This translates into CASSLDGPGNQPQHF. The chain is built from TRBV7-9 and TRBJ1-5; no firm D call. The germline V gene encodes CDR1 SEHNR and CDR2 FQNEAQ (reference sequence). The V end was cut by 3 bases, the J end by 2 bases, with 11 bases between. The CDR3 covers 15 residues.

The chain employs TRBV3-1 (or the pseudogene TRBV3-2) and TRBJ2-7; TRBD2 might be the D (5 bases). Germline V gene lookup returns CDR1 LGHDT and CDR2 YNNKEL (reference sequence). V lost 3 bases, J lost 4 bases, and 19 bases lay in between. This CDR3 has 16 amino acids. CDR3 amino acids: CASSHEVLRAAYEQYF. The CDR3 coding sequence is TGTGCCAGCAGCCATGAGGTTCTGCGGGCCGCTTACGAGCAGTACTTC.

The chain has TRBV6-2 or TRBV6-3 and TRBJ2-5; D not resolved. V lost 2 bases and J 5 bases, leaving 6 bases between the germline ends. The CDR3 totals 12 residues. Germline CDR1 reads MNHEY; CDR2 reads SVGEGT. CDR3 sequence (DNA): TGTGCCAGCAGTTACCAGCGTGAGACCCAGTACTTC. Amino acids: CASSYQRETQYF.

The chain employs TRBV19 and TRBJ1-4, with D possibly matching TRBD1 (6 bases). Deletions cut 5 bases from V and 10 bases from J, with 23 bases between. The CDR3 sequence is 16 residues long. CDR1 is LNHDA, CDR2 SQIVND, per germline (reference sequence). The CDR3 here is CASSPLGADLFGKLFF. In DNA form, the CDR3 reads TGTGCCAGTAGTCCCCTGGGGGCGGACCTCTTCGGAAAACTGTTTTTT.

This clone was recorded a few times. The chain has TRBV7-9 and TRBJ1-5; D may be TRBD1 (5 bases). The V and J ends lost 1 base and 0 bases respectively, with 16 bases between them. The CDR3 length is 18 residues. CDR1 and CDR2 (germline): SEHNR, FQNEAQ (reference sequence). CDR3 amino acids: CASSLVRRGGDSNQPQHF. DNA of the CDR3: TGTGCCAGCAGCTTAGTCCGCCGGGGGGGAGATAGCAATCAGCCCCAGCATTTT.

The CDR3 here is CASSQGWTGGMNTEAFF. The DNA for the CDR3 is TGTGCCAGCAGCCAAGGCTGGACGGGGGGGATGAACACTGAAGCTTTCTTT. The J gene is TRBJ1-1, the V gene TRBV3-1 (or the pseudogene TRBV3-2), with a possible D match to TRBD1 (5 bases). Trimming left V 1 base short and J 0 bases short, with 15 bases between. This CDR3 has 17 amino acids. In germline, CDR1 is LGHDT, CDR2 YNNKEL (reference sequence).

The CDR3 DNA is TGCGCCAGCAGCCAAGACCCCGGGGACTCCTACGAGCAGTACTTC. Amino acids: CASSQDPGDSYEQYF. The chain recombines TRBV4-1 with TRBJ2-7; D is perhaps TRBD2 (5 bases). The CDR3 sequence is 15 residues long. From germline, CDR1 is MGHRA and CDR2 YSYEKL. V was pared by 0 bases and J by 0 bases, with 9 bases between.

V gene TRBV11-2 combines with J gene TRBJ2-7, with TRBD2 identical over 7 bases. There are 14 residues in the CDR3. V dropped 5 bases and J dropped 3; count of bases not matched to a gene: 7. Germline V gene lookup returns CDR1 SGHAT and CDR2 FQNNGV. CDR3 protein: CASSPSSGDYEQYF. CDR3 sequence (DNA): TGTGCCAGCAGCCCATCTAGCGGAGACTACGAGCAGTACTTC.

J is TRBJ2-1 and V is TRBV6-2 or TRBV6-3, with D perhaps TRBD1 (6 bases). Germline assignment: CDR1 MNHEY and CDR2 SVGEGT. There are 20 residues in the CDR3. The V gene lost 6 bases and the J gene lost 5 bases, with 32 bases spanning the gap. CDR3 DNA sequence: TGTGCCAGCAGCACAAAACGAGGAAGGGGGTACACATTACGGAACAATGAGCAGTTCTTC. It translates to CASSTKRGRGYTLRNNEQFF.

This chain joins TRBV28 and TRBJ1-2, with TRBD1 as a possible D gene (6 bases). V was trimmed by 4 bases and J by 4 bases, leaving 7 bases between them. This CDR3 contains 12 residues. In germline, CDR1 is MDHEN, CDR2 SYDVKM. The CDR3 DNA reads TGTGCCAGCAGTTCGACAGGCTATGGCTACACCTTC. Translation: CASSSTGYGYTF.

This chain connects TRBV21-1 to TRBJ1-4. TRBV21-1 is shown as a pseudogene. The CDR3 has 18 amino acids. The CDR3 coding sequence is TGTGCCAGCAGCAAAGCATTCCCCCCAGGGACTTGGTATGAAAAACTGTTTTTT. This encodes CASSKAFPPGTWYEKLFF.

This clone was observed a single time. The chain joins TRBV11-2 to TRBJ2-7; TRBD1 matches 8 bases. The CDR3 consists of 14 residues. CDR1 SGHAT and CDR2 FQNNGV come from the germline V gene. The trim removed 4 bases at V and 3 bases at J, leaving 5 bases unmatched. Written as DNA, the CDR3 is TGTGCCAGCAGCTCTTACAGGGGGAGCTACGAGCAGTACTTC. Residues: CASSSYRGSYEQYF.

The rearrangement links TRBV11-2 to TRBJ1-1, with 8 nucleotides matching TRBD1. The J segment lost 0 bases and the V segment lost 5 bases, leaving 8 bases of the junction unmatched. This CDR3 spans 16 amino acids. Germline V gives CDR1 SGHAT, CDR2 FQNNGV. CDR3 sequence: CASSIYRGIMNTEAFF. The DNA of the CDR3 is TGTGCCAGCAGCATCTACAGGGGGATTATGAACACTGAAGCTTTCTTT.

The J gene is TRBJ2-2, the V gene TRBV9; 8 bases agree with TRBD2. The V and J ends lost 2 bases and 0 bases, in that order; junction bases with no gene match: 3. The CDR3 is made up of 16 amino acids. Germline CDR1 and CDR2: SGDLS and YYNGEE. The CDR3 loop reads CASSVQLAANTGELFF. The CDR3 nucleotides read TGTGCCAGCAGCGTCCAACTAGCGGCGAACACCGGGGAGCTGTTTTTT.